This TCR beta chain was documented in a study of shared clonotypes between healthy human individuals. TCRdb keeps only in-frame clones here, not all; method: immunoSEQ multiplex PCR. The data contain 2 million to 3 million clones, 90% to 95% of them seen just once; the ten biggest clones take up around 0.15%. The V gene's germline CDR1 is SGHTA and CDR2 FQGNSA. The length of the CDR3 is 15 residues. V shed 1 base and J shed 8 bases, with 15 bases lying between them. The source is a man younger than 35 in good health. This rearrangement joins TRBV7-2 to TRBJ2-1; D tentatively fits TRBD1 or TRBD2 (5 bases each). The specimen was naive CD4+ T cells sorted from blood. This sample's subset: CD45RA+ positively selected. The CDR3 DNA reads TGTGCCAGCAGCTTAGGGGGGTGGCCCCAGGATGAGCAGTTCTTC. Amino acids: CASSLGGWPQDEQFF.